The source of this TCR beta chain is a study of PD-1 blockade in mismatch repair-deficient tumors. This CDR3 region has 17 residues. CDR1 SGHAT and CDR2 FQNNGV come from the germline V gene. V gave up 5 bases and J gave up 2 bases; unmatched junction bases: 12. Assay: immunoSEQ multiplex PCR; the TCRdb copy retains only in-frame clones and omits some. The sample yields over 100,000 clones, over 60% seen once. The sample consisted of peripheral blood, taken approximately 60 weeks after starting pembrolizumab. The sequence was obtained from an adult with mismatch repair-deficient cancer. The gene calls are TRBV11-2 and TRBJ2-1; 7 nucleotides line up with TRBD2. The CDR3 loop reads CASSHRRRERPYNEQFF. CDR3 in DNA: TGTGCCAGCAGCCACCGTCGGCGGGAGAGGCCCTACAATGAGCAGTTCTTC.